The T cell receptor (beta chain) under discussion was sequenced for a study of T-cell reconstitution after alpha-beta-depleted transplantation in children (dated by TCRdb to about 2016). Regarding the research as a whole: Using TCR repertoire profiling, the study followed T-cell immune reconstitution in a quantitative way in children after TCRalphabeta/CD19-depleted allogeneic hematopoietic cell transplantation. What the work shows at the level of the full study, not this receptor alone: In some patients, the high TCRbeta diversity seen at day 60 was put down to recipient T cells and intrathymic progenitors that had survived conditioning. Apparently early alphabetaT-cell count recovery about two months after transplant reportedly relied on only several hundred rapidly expanded clones derived from non-depleted graft cells. Over the following months the frequencies of hyperexpanded clones went down, and after one year T-cell counts and TCRbeta diversity were mostly credited to newly produced T cells.

About this clonotype: Its antigen is currently not known. Nothing much larger sits one base from this clone, and base qualities are not available.

In the paper's terms, the treatment or condition label means: allogeneic hematopoietic cell transplantation with graft depleted of TCRalphabeta T cells and CD19 B cells. TCRalphabeta/CD19-depleted allogeneic hematopoietic cell grafts were given to the transplant recipients, all of whom were children. The protocol used for the library was PCR. Sequencing relied on an Illumina HiSeq 2500. To normalize quantification of the TCRbeta repertoire, the TCR libraries were built with molecular barcoding that relied on unique molecular identifiers. The raw public data were reprocessed by TCRdb itself: fastp quality trimming at Q25, MiXCR clonotype calling, in-frame beta chains only. One record per CDR3 amino acid sequence lists the most common genes and DNA. The sample yields about 980,000 distinct CDR3 sequences; about 29% were counted once. The ten largest clones add up to more than 25% of the sample. The junction carries 16 bases between V and J, which are trimmed by 6 bases and 4 bases respectively. The cysteine opens and the phenylalanine closes a CDR3 of 15 amino acids. Just CDR3 DNA is preserved here, 45 bases in frame from base 1. CDR1 is given as MDHEN and CDR2 as SYDVKM, both from the germline V gene.

The sequencing used PBMCs, mostly from graft donor cells, collected 360 days after TCRalphabeta/CD19-depleted stem cell transplant. This receptor chain uses TRBV28 and TRBJ1-5, and TRBD1 may be the D gene, going by 5 matching bases. The clonotype was recovered from a boy younger than two who had a stem cell transplant for SCID, so the T cells may come from the graft donor. The CDR3 corresponds to CASREVTAPNQPQHF. The base sequence is TGTGCCAGCAGGGAGGTGACAGCCCCGAATCAGCCCCAGCATTTT.